Listed below are T cell receptor beta chains from one sample, sequenced in a study of Graves' ophthalmopathy and Graves' hyperthyroidism. From the multiplex PCR reads, TCRdb called clonotypes with MiXCR, one entry per CDR3 protein. The data show 620,000 or so distinct CDR3 sequences, 22% seen once. Sequencing was carried out using peripheral blood. The receptors derive from a woman between 18 and 30 years old with stable Graves' hyperthyroidism. Some clones in this sample may be carry-over from other donors' samples. CDR3s include the opening cysteine and the closing phenylalanine or tryptophan. The D gene is left open where the match is weak. A clone size is listed for some rows: how often the clone was seen (once, few, many), or a class if it is expanded.

cdr3_aa cdr3_nt clone_size d_call j_call v_call
CASSDCVETGCSYEQYF TGTGCCAGCAGTGACTGTGTGGAGACAGGGTGCTCCTACGAGCAGTACTTC few TRBD1 TRBJ2-7 TRBV6-4
CASSYFGFPNTEAFF TGTGCCAGCAGTTACTTTGGTTTCCCGAACACTGAAGCTTTCTTT . . TRBJ1-1 TRBV6-5
CASSKQGIGEKNIQYF TGTGCCAGCAGTAAACAGGGGATCGGGGAAAAAAACATTCAGTACTTC many TRBD1 TRBJ2-4 TRBV6-1
CASSQYLTGQPQNTEAFF TGCGCCAGCAGCCAATACCTGACCGGACAGCCCCAGAACACTGAAGCTTTCTTT . . TRBJ1-1 TRBV5-1
CAISRGTSIEETQYF TGTGCCATCTCCCGCGGGACTAGCATTGAAGAGACCCAGTACTTC many TRBD2 TRBJ2-5 TRBV24-1
CASNFAAGLYEQYF TGTGCCAGCAACTTTGCAGCCGGGCTCTACGAGCAGTACTTC . . TRBJ2-7 TRBV7-2
CASSFWAEGGGPQHF TGTGCCAGCAGCTTCTGGGCCGAGGGGGGTGGGCCCCAGCATTTT many . TRBJ1-5 TRBV7-2
CASRTGTGVGYGYTF TGTGCCAGCAGAACCGGGACAGGGGTCGGCTATGGCTACACCTTC many TRBD1 TRBJ1-2 TRBV3-1
CATKPRSSYEQYF TGTGCCACCAAGCCCAGGAGCTCCTACGAGCAGTACTTC . . TRBJ2-7 TRBV15
CSARESGDAYEQYF TGCAGTGCTAGAGAGAGCGGGGACGCCTACGAGCAGTACTTC . TRBD2 TRBJ2-7 TRBV20-1
CASIRQYQETQYF TGTGCCAGCATCAGGCAGTACCAAGAGACCCAGTACTTC many . TRBJ2-5 TRBV6-5
CASSLEYTGELFF TGTGCCAGCAGTTTAGAATACACCGGGGAGCTGTTTTTT many . TRBJ2-2 TRBV12-3/TRBV12-4